The sequence of this T cell receptor beta chain was determined in a study of T cell changes during pregnancy in multiple sclerosis (dated by TCRdb to the late 2010s). In terms of the full investigation: The study looked at changes in the T cell repertoire across pregnancy in women with multiple sclerosis.

Turning to this clone: Its antigen has not been determined. One base away there is no much larger clone; base qualities are not given.

Reading from cysteine to phenylalanine, the CDR3 counts 14 amino acids. The CDR3 DNA has 42 bases and is translated from base 1. For CDR1 and CDR2, the germline V gene lists SGHTA and FQGNSA. Relative to germline, V is missing 5 bases and J is missing 8 bases, with 8 bases of the junction outside any gene match. Libraries were made using the immunoSEQ multiplex PCR assay. Drawn from immuneACCESS, this table holds only the in-frame rearrangements with V and J called that TCRdb kept. Clones are partly lost; checked studies trace under half to an unresolved V gene and leave the rest unexplained. The sample table lists approximately 61,000 clones, roughly 90% of them with a count of one. The ten top clones hold 3.3% of the sample.

Recombination connected TRBV7-2 to TRBJ2-5; TRBD2 lines up with 10 middle nucleotides. This specimen consisted of peripheral blood, obtained in the first trimester of pregnancy. The TCR comes from a female donor in good health, enrolled as a control in a pregnancy study. CDR3 region: CASSSSGGPDTQYF. DNA sequence: TGTGCCAGCAGCAGTAGCGGGGGGCCCGACACCCAGTACTTC.